This TCR beta chain was recorded in a study of CD8 T cells in Susac syndrome (dated by TCRdb to the late 2010s). About the full investigation: Whether CD8+ T cell activation and differentiation in Susac syndrome was antigen driven was tested using repertoire sequencing.

Results and caveats for the whole study, not just this receptor: The TCR sequencing and HLA analysis was acknowledged to have included a relatively small number of individuals.

V sheds 7 bases and J sheds 2 bases, leaving 9 bases between their ends. The CDR3 numbers 13 residues from cysteine through phenylalanine. Only the CDR3 DNA is retained, 39 bases long and in frame from the first base. CDR1 and CDR2 were assigned from the germline V gene as MDHEN and SYDVKM. High-throughput TCR beta sequencing profiled peripheral blood CD8+ and CD4+ T cells from healthy donors, Susac syndrome patients and multiple sclerosis patients. Treatment-naive patients with stable or active relapsing-remitting disease fulfilling revised McDonald criteria were used as multiple sclerosis controls. Bulk CD8+ and CD4+ T cells were purified by magnetic negative isolation, while CD8+ TEMRA cells were enriched using FACS. Blood was drawn into EDTA tubes, processed within 24 hours, and PBMCs were isolated by density gradient centrifugation. PBMCs destined for TCR sequencing were cryopreserved in liquid nitrogen and later thawed in a 37 °C water bath. The sorted or isolated CD4+, CD8+ and CD8+ TEMRA cells reached a purity of at least 90%.

In its sample, this clonotype was seen once. Its binding antigen is unknown. The input lacks base qualities; no much larger clone sits a single base away. A single read offers scant evidence. RNA was extracted with the RNeasy kit and roughly 0.5 to 1 ug was reverse transcribed using random hexamers. The immunoSEQ multiplex PCR assay, which covers 54 Vbeta and 13 Jbeta segments, was used to amplify TCR beta CDR3 regions. PCR amplification bias was corrected by using a synthetic template baseline for primer optimization and computational correction. For the original study's pipeline: Reads were assigned to V, D and J genes according to IMGT and analyzed in immunoSEQ Analyzer, with only productive sequences retained. To calculate clonality, Shannon entropy was normalized by log2 of the number of productive unique sequences and then subtracted from one. For each patient and control, public and private clones were evaluated among the 100 most prevalent clones. Susac-specific clones were defined as absent from healthy and MS cohorts, 800 to 1,200 published viral clones and other ImmuneACCESS disease sequences. The public reads were reanalyzed by TCRdb: fastp trimming at Q25, MiXCR alignment, in-frame beta chains only. Rows with a matching CDR3 protein are joined into one entry that keeps the most common DNA and genes. These V and J calls are TCRdb output, not the study's own analysis. The sample records 170,000 or so distinct CDR3 sequences, roughly 92% of which are singletons. Roughly 0.1% of the sample belongs to the ten largest clones.

Sequenced sample: CD4+ T cells from PBMCs. The sequence was collected from a human donor with multiple sclerosis. The chain links TRBV28 with TRBJ1-3; matching of 6 bases hints at TRBD1 as the D gene. The CDR3 region has the sequence CASNRVAGNTIYF. The DNA sequence is TGTGCCAGCAACAGGGTAGCTGGAAACACCATATATTTT.